A single sample gave rise to the 27 T cell receptor beta chains below, sequenced in a study of T cells in Graves' hyperthyroidism and ophthalmopathy. Amplification of TCR beta CDR3 regions used RNA as the template. Initially, a first-round RT-PCR of the TCR CDR3 employed the HTBI primer set. One entry per CDR3 protein, called by TCRdb with MiXCR from the multiplex PCR reads. The sample lists under 200,000 distinct CDR3 sequences, over 7.5% occurring once. The sample consisted of blood. Receptors were obtained from a young woman with Graves' hyperthyroidism that later progressed to Graves' ophthalmopathy.

This clonotype was observed at least ten times. V and J are TRBV7-9 and TRBJ2-5, with 12 bases that match TRBD1. V lost 3 bases and J lost 4; bases outside the gene matches: 3. CDR1 and CDR2 (germline): SEHNR, FQNEAQ (reference sequence). This CDR3 region has 15 residues. In nucleotides, the CDR3 is TGTGCCAGCAGCTTGGGACAGGGGGCAGGAGAGACCCAGTACTTC. Translated: CASSLGQGAGETQYF.

Only a few counts were recorded for this clonotype. The V gene is TRBV19, the J gene TRBJ1-6; D call uncertain. The CDR3 loop spans 14 amino acids. The ends were cut back, 9 bases at V and 0 bases at J, with 9 bases in the middle. Germline values: CDR1 LNHDA, CDR2 SQIVND (reference sequence). The CDR3 coding sequence is TGTGCCAGCAGACCGGGCTCCTATAATTCACCCCTCCACTTT. Translating it yields CASRPGSYNSPLHF. Variable domain in full (rest from reference TRBV19 and TRBJ1-6): DGGITQSPKYLFRKEGQNVTLSCEQNLNHDAMYWYRQDPGQGLRLIYYSQIVNDFQKGDIAEGYSVSREKKESFPLTVTSAQKNPTAFYLCASRPGSYNSPLHFGNGTRLTVT.

This clonotype was found many times. V usage is TRBV7-8 and J usage is TRBJ1-2; TRBD1 agrees at 10 bases. CDR3 length: 15 residues. V was clipped by 4 bases and J by 6 bases; unmatched bases: 8. Germline V gives CDR1 SGHVS, CDR2 FQNEAQ. CDR3 loop: CASSSTGTGADGYTF. As DNA, the CDR3 is TGTGCCAGCAGCTCTACCGGGACAGGGGCTGATGGCTACACCTTC.

This rearrangement joins TRBV19 to TRBJ2-4; D remains unclear. Germline V gene data show CDR1 as LNHDA and CDR2 as SQIVND (reference sequence). The CDR3 sequence is 14 residues long. V was shortened by 0 bases and J by 2 bases, with 5 bases between the two germline ends. The CDR3 coding sequence is TGTGCCAGTAGTATAGAACCACCCAAAAACATTCAGTACTTC. This gives the protein CASSIEPPKNIQYF. Full variable domain (outside the CDR3, taken from reference TRBV19 and TRBJ2-4): DGGITQSPKYLFRKEGQNVTLSCEQNLNHDAMYWYRQDPGQGLRLIYYSQIVNDFQKGDIAEGYSVSREKKESFPLTVTSAQKNPTAFYLCASSIEPPKNIQYFGAGTRLSVL.

Comments on this clonotype: One end of the junction does not line up with germline, which may come from a read error. The rearrangement uses TRBV7-9 and TRBJ1-1; D is ambiguous. The CDR3 runs 13 residues. The germline V gene encodes CDR1 SEHNR and CDR2 FQNEAQ (reference sequence). CDR3 DNA: TGTGCCAGCAGGGAACAGCAGAACATTGAAGCTTTCTTT. This codes for CASREQQNIEAFF.

The chain recombines TRBV7-3 with TRBJ1-5; no reliable D call. Per germline, CDR1 SGHTA and CDR2 FQGTGA. CDR3 size: 13 residues. V gave up 3 bases and J gave up 5 bases, with 8 bases separating them. CDR3 protein: CASSFGIDQPQHF. In DNA form, the CDR3 reads TGTGCCAGCAGCTTTGGGATAGATCAGCCCCAGCATTTT.

Only a few counts were recorded for this clonotype. Being one base from a much bigger clone, this may be a read error. The chain combines TRBV28 with TRBJ2-2; D may match TRBD1 or TRBD2 (5 bases each). This CDR3 comprises 15 residues. Germline CDR1 MDHEN, CDR2 SYDVKM. V was pared by 4 bases and J by 0 bases, with 9 bases between. The CDR3 DNA follows: TGTGCCAGCAGTTCGGGGCAGGCGAACACCGGGGAGCTGTTTTTT. Residues: CASSSGQANTGELFF.

The sample holds a few counts of this clonotype. The chain uses TRBV5-6 and TRBJ1-6; possibly TRBD1 for D (5 bases). There are 16 residues in the CDR3. Germline V gives CDR1 SGHDT, CDR2 YYEEEE. The V and J ends lost 5 bases and 9 bases respectively, with 21 bases between them. In DNA form, the CDR3 reads TGTGCCAGCAGTGCGGGACCGAGATTGGCGGGTTCACCCCTCCACTTT. This encodes CASSAGPRLAGSPLHF. Filled out from reference TRBV5-6 and TRBJ1-6, the complete variable domain reads DAGVTQSPTHLIKTRGQQVTLRCSPKSGHDTVSWYQQALGQGPQFIFQYYEEEERQRGNFPDRFSGHQFPNYSSELNVNALLLGDSALYLCASSAGPRLAGSPLHFGNGTRLTVT.

This clonotype has a handful of counts. The chain is built from TRBV19 and TRBJ2-3; the D is unclear. V lost 0 bases and J 10 bases, leaving 5 bases between the germline ends. Germline V CDR1 and CDR2: LNHDA, SQIVND (reference sequence). The CDR3 sequence is 11 residues long. The CDR3 DNA is TGTGCCAGTAGTATAGACAATTCGCAGTATTTT. Protein sequence: CASSIDNSQYF.

This clonotype was counted ten times or more. The V call is TRBV30, the J call TRBJ1-3; 7 nucleotides align to TRBD1. The CDR3 covers 16 residues. Germline V gives CDR1 GTSNPN, CDR2 SVGIG (reference sequence). J was trimmed by 4 bases and V by 0 bases; bases with no gene match: 9. CDR3: CAWSVRKGATGNTIYF. CDR3 DNA sequence: TGTGCCTGGAGTGTGAGAAAGGGGGCGACCGGAAACACCATATATTTT. Using reference TRBV30 and TRBJ1-3 for the parts outside the CDR3, the full variable domain is SQTIHQWPATLVQPVGSPLSLECTVEGTSNPNLYWYRQAAGRGLQLLFYSVGIGQISSEVPQNLSASRPQDRQFILSSKKLLLSDSGFYLCAWSVRKGATGNTIYFGEGSWLTVV.

At least ten counts were recorded for this clonotype. The rearrangement joins TRBV7-9 to TRBJ2-2; 8 positions agree with TRBD1. The germline V gene has CDR1 SEHNR and CDR2 FQNEAQ (reference sequence). The CDR3 totals 14 residues. With V trimmed by 5 bases and J by 5 bases, 4 bases remained unmatched. CDR3: CASSRTGRTGELFF. CDR3 sequence (DNA): TGTGCCAGCAGCCGGACAGGGAGAACCGGGGAGCTGTTTTTT.

Only a few counts were recorded for this clonotype. One base away lies a much larger clone, so this may be a sequencing read error. The chain couples TRBV30 to TRBJ2-3; 9 bases fit TRBD2. CDR3 size: 16 residues. V shed 0 bases and J 2 bases; nucleotides not matched to a gene: 6. The V gene's germline CDR1 is GTSNPN and CDR2 SVGIG (reference sequence). CDR3 region: CAWSVDERGVTDTQYF. The CDR3 DNA reads as TGTGCCTGGAGTGTAGATGAGCGGGGGGTCACAGATACGCAGTATTTT. The complete variable domain, with remaining parts taken from reference TRBV30 and TRBJ2-3, reads SQTIHQWPATLVQPVGSPLSLECTVEGTSNPNLYWYRQAAGRGLQLLFYSVGIGQISSEVPQNLSASRPQDRQFILSSKKLLLSDSGFYLCAWSVDERGVTDTQYFGPGTRLTVL.

Turning to this clonotype: A read error may produce the germline difference seen at one junction end. The V gene is TRBV12-3 or TRBV12-4, the J gene TRBJ2-3; 14 bases align to TRBD2. The CDR3 contains 17 residues. CDR3 amino acids: CTSSLWRLAGGADTQYF. CDR3 nucleotides: TGTACCAGCAGCCTATGGAGACTAGCGGGAGGGGCGGATACGCAGTATTTT.

This clonotype was observed many times. This rearrangement joins TRBV2 to TRBJ1-1; tentatively, D is TRBD1 (5 bases). The CDR3 spans 13 residues. V was clipped by 2 bases and J by 8 bases, with 12 bases between them. Germline V gene lookup returns CDR1 SNHLY and CDR2 FYNNEI. The CDR3: CASSERQGTEAFF. The CDR3, as DNA: TGTGCCAGCAGTGAACGGCAGGGAACAGAAGCTTTCTTT.

In its sample, this clonotype was seen many times. This chain links TRBV2 with TRBJ2-7, with D hard to call. There are 13 residues in the CDR3. The V gene lost 3 bases and the J gene lost 2 bases, with 8 bases spanning the gap. Looked up from germline, CDR1 is SNHLY and CDR2 is FYNNEI. CDR3 bases: TGTGCCAGCAGTGAGGGTCCGACCTACGAGCAGTACTTC. Translated, it gives CASSEGPTYEQYF. Variable domain in full (rest from reference TRBV2 and TRBJ2-7): EPEVTQTPSHQVTQMGQEVILRCVPISNHLYFYWYRQILGQKVEFLVSFYNNEISEKSEIFDDQFSVERPDGSNFTLKIRSTKLEDSAMYFCASSEGPTYEQYFGPGTRLTVT.

The sample holds a few counts of this clonotype. The chain carries TRBV14 and TRBJ2-5; TRBD1 matches 7 bases. The V segment lost 4 bases and the J segment 0 bases; nucleotides outside the gene matches: 5. Germline CDR1 SGHDN, CDR2 FVKESK. The CDR3 runs to 15 residues. CDR3 protein: CASSRQGWYQETQYF. CDR3 DNA sequence: TGTGCCAGCAGCCGACAGGGTTGGTACCAAGAGACCCAGTACTTC.

The J gene is TRBJ1-5, the V gene TRBV12-3 or TRBV12-4, with D maybe TRBD1 (5 bases). This CDR3 comprises 13 residues. The germline V and J ends were trimmed by 6 bases and 7 bases, with 13 bases remaining between them. In nucleotides, the CDR3 is TGTGCCAGCAGCCTGTTCGGGGGACAGCCCCAGCATTTT. It specifies CASSLFGGQPQHF.

This clonotype was picked up many times. J is TRBJ2-1 and V is TRBV18; D uncertain. CDR1 is KGHSH and CDR2 is LQKENI in the germline V gene. The CDR3 sequence is 14 residues long. Trimming shortened V by 0 bases and J by 6 bases, and 9 bases separated the two germline ends. The CDR3 reads CASSPPIRSNEQFF. The CDR3 DNA sequence: TGTGCCAGCTCACCACCGATCAGGAGCAATGAGCAGTTCTTC.

This clonotype was detected ten times or more. The rearrangement joins TRBV19 to TRBJ1-2; tentative D call: TRBD1 (6 bases). Looked up from germline, CDR1 is LNHDA and CDR2 is SQIVND (reference sequence). The CDR3 is 14 amino acids. V lost 2 bases and J 4 bases, leaving 11 bases between the germline ends. CDR3 nucleotides: TGTGCCAGTAGTATAAGTCAGGGGACCTATGGCTACACCTTC. Protein: CASSISQGTYGYTF.

This clonotype came up many times. The chain is built from TRBV2 and TRBJ2-7; 7 bases are a match to TRBD1. The junction had 11 bases not matched to a gene; V was cut back by 6 bases and J by 6 bases. Per germline, CDR1 SNHLY and CDR2 FYNNEI. The CDR3 is 14 residues long. The CDR3 coding sequence is TGTGCCAGCAGGAGGGGGACAGCTCAGGCCGAGCAGTACTTC. Translated: CASRRGTAQAEQYF.

The chain couples TRBV6-2 or TRBV6-3 to TRBJ2-5, with 15 bases that match TRBD2. With 5 bases clipped from V and 1 base from J, the junction kept 5 bases outside the gene matches. From germline, CDR1 is MNHEY and CDR2 SVGEGT. The CDR3 covers 17 residues. CDR3 coding DNA: TGTGCCAGCAGTGGACTAGCGGGGGGGCCCCCCCAAGAGACCCAGTACTTC. This translates into CASSGLAGGPPQETQYF.

This clonotype was recorded at least ten times. The genes are TRBV6-1 and TRBJ2-1, with D tentatively TRBD1 or TRBD2 (5 bases each). The CDR3 has 12 residues. Germline assignment: CDR1 MNHNS and CDR2 SASEGT. V lost 11 bases to trimming and J lost 7 bases, with 15 bases between them. CDR3 sequence reads: CAALGDGNEQFF. The CDR3 nucleotides are TGTGCCGCCCTTGGGGACGGGAATGAGCAGTTCTTC.

This clonotype was seen many times. The chain employs TRBV9 and TRBJ2-7, with TRBD2 as a possible D gene (7 bases). V was shortened by 4 bases and J by 2 bases, with 13 bases between the two germline ends. Germline lookup yields CDR1 SGDLS and CDR2 YYNGEE. The CDR3 extends over 14 amino acids. The DNA of the CDR3 is TGTGCCAGCAGCCTAGGGGGGGAAACCTACGAGCAGTACTTC. Residues: CASSLGGETYEQYF.

This clonotype appeared many times. The chain couples TRBV27 to TRBJ2-1; 8 bases agree with TRBD2. The CDR3 length is 16 residues. Germline CDR1 MNHEY, CDR2 SMNVEV (reference sequence). Trimming at V came to 2 bases and at J to 2 bases, leaving 5 bases not matched to a gene. CDR3 sequence: CASSLGSGNAYNEQFF. Written as DNA, the CDR3 is TGTGCCAGCAGTTTAGGTAGCGGGAACGCCTACAATGAGCAGTTCTTC.

This clonotype has at least ten counts. V and J are TRBV12-3 or TRBV12-4 and TRBJ2-1; 7 nucleotides line up with TRBD1. Germline trimming cut 6 bases from V and 2 bases from J; bases unmatched to any gene: 13. This CDR3 has 17 residues. CDR3 residues: CASRQTGTADAYNEQFF. CDR3 DNA sequence: TGTGCCAGCAGGCAAACCGGGACAGCCGATGCCTACAATGAGCAGTTCTTC.

This clonotype was recorded at least ten times. The DNA of the CDR3 is TGTGCCAGCAGCTTGCCAGTCCTAGAGGAGACCCAGTACTTC. This encodes CASSLPVLEETQYF. The gene calls are TRBV7-9 and TRBJ2-5; D unresolved. Trimming removed 3 bases from V and 5 bases from J, with 13 bases in between. Germline V gene lookup returns CDR1 SEHNR and CDR2 FQNEAQ (reference sequence). The CDR3 is made up of 14 amino acids.

The V and J genes are TRBV6-1 and TRBJ2-6, with 9 bases that match TRBD1. V lost 10 bases, J lost 3 bases, and 13 bases stayed unmatched. The CDR3 consists of 17 residues. Germline V gene sequence: CDR1 MNHNS, CDR2 SASEGT. The CDR3 coding sequence is TGTGCCACCAATCAGGGACAGGGTTACCTTGGGGCCAACGTCCTGACTTTC. Its translation is CATNQGQGYLGANVLTF.